A selection of T cell receptor beta chains follows, all from one sample in a study of T cells in Graves' hyperthyroidism and ophthalmopathy. TCRdb redid the calling of the multiplex PCR reads with MiXCR, one entry per CDR3 protein. The profile shows 600,000 to 650,000 distinct CDR3 sequences, around 15% of them singletons. The source material was blood. All receptors come from a woman under 40 with Graves' hyperthyroidism. The CDR3 runs from the conserved cysteine through the conserved F or W. D genes are given only for firm matches. Size is omitted from some rows. Given values are once, few, many or a class for expanded clones.

many TRBJ1-1 TRBV12-3/TRBV12-4 - CASSFGVSGEAFF TGTGCCAGCAGTTTCGGGGTGTCCGGTGAAGCTTTCTTT
- TRBJ2-7 TRBV28 TRBD2 CASTPGGVPYEQYF TGTGCCAGCACCCCGGGAGGGGTACCCTACGAGCAGTACTTC
many TRBJ2-1 TRBV20-1 - CSARDSRGHGNEQFF TGCAGTGCTAGAGATTCCCGGGGTCACGGCAATGAGCAGTTCTTC
many TRBJ1-5 TRBV4-1 - CASSQDLSTGHNQPQHF TGCGCCAGCAGCCAAGATCTCTCGACAGGACACAATCAGCCCCAGCATTTT
- TRBJ2-7 TRBV24-1 - CATSAGNEQYF TGTGCCACCAGTGCCGGGAACGAGCAGTACTTC
- TRBJ2-3 TRBV7-2 TRBD2 CASSSTSEILDTQYF TGTGCCAGCAGCTCCACTAGCGAGATCTTAGATACGCAGTATTTT
few TRBJ1-6 TRBV4-3 - CASSHRTPGARNSPLHF TGCGCCAGCAGCCACCGGACTCCCGGGGCAAGGAATTCACCCCTCCACTTT
- TRBJ2-1 TRBV20-1 - CSALRRGISNEQFF TGCAGTGCTCTCCGGCGGGGAATTTCCAATGAGCAGTTCTTC
- TRBJ1-1 TRBV28 - CASYTRGWNTEAFF TGTGCCAGCTACACCCGGGGATGGAACACTGAAGCTTTCTTT
many TRBJ1-1 TRBV20-1 - CSAAENMNTEAFF TGCAGTGCGGCAGAGAACATGAACACTGAAGCTTTCTTT
few TRBJ2-5 TRBV5-1 TRBD1 CASSPGQDRSQYF TGCGCCAGCAGCCCGGGACAGGATAGATCCCAGTACTTC
many TRBJ2-5 TRBV6-2/TRBV6-3 - CASSLGDFPLQETQYF TGTGCCAGCAGTCTAGGGGACTTCCCCCTCCAAGAGACCCAGTACTTC
- TRBJ2-1 TRBV28 TRBD1 CASSGITGTGWLGQFF TGTGCCAGCAGCGGGATCACCGGGACAGGGTGGTTGGGGCAGTTCTTC
many TRBJ1-1 TRBV27 - CASSPLFRLNTEAFF TGTGCCAGCAGTCCCCTCTTTAGGTTGAACACTGAAGCTTTCTTT
- TRBJ2-7 TRBV6-1 - CASNPGRGLLPYEQYF TGTGCCAGCAATCCAGGTCGCGGGCTCCTCCCCTACGAGCAGTACTTC
many TRBJ2-6 TRBV6-6 - CASSYGRPNGANVLTF TGTGCCAGCAGTTACGGACGGCCTAATGGGGCCAACGTCCTGACTTTC
few TRBJ2-7 TRBV27 TRBD1 CASSSSPGQGYEQYF TGTGCCAGCAGTTCATCCCCGGGACAGGGGTACGAGCAGTACTTC
many TRBJ2-3 TRBV27 - CASSPIFGLTDTQYF TGTGCCAGCAGTCCCATCTTTGGACTGACGGATACGCAGTATTTT
many TRBJ2-1 TRBV28 - CASFDTYNEQFF TGTGCCAGCTTTGATACTTACAATGAGCAGTTCTTC
many TRBJ2-1 TRBV15 TRBD1 CATSWTGSFYNEQFF TGTGCCACCAGTTGGACAGGGTCCTTCTACAATGAGCAGTTCTTC